The clone carrying this T cell receptor beta chain was picked up a small number of times. Using its own MiXCR run on the 5' RACE reads, TCRdb lists one record per CDR3 protein. The sample contains about 90,000 distinct CDR3 sequences, roughly an eighth of which appear only once. The length of the CDR3 is 14 residues. Trimming removed 7 bases from V and 4 bases from J, with 20 bases in between. Germline assignment: CDR1 SQVTM and CDR2 ANQGSEA. This sample was included in a study of T-cell memory formation after mild COVID-19. The origin of this receptor is an adult woman who had mild COVID-19 (a few samples of this study predate the infection). Cell type and time point are not known. The sample consisted of PBMCs or a T cell subset sorted from them (not recorded which). The chain has TRBV29-1 and TRBJ2-7; tentatively, D is TRBD1 or TRBD2 (5 bases each). CDR3 amino acids: CSARGDRGPYEQYF. The CDR3 coding sequence is TGCAGCGCCCGAGGGGATCGGGGCCCTTACGAGCAGTACTTC.